This TCR beta chain emerged from a study of cytomegalovirus exposure and HLA in healthy donors. Trimming took 4 bases from V and 11 from J, leaving 18 bases between them. The CDR3 has 13 residues. Germline V gene lookup returns CDR1 GTSNPN and CDR2 SVGIG (reference sequence). PCR amplification relied on 60 Vbeta primers (plus 13 Jbeta primers). Profiling relied on immunoSEQ multiplex PCR, and the TCRdb table lists in-frame clones only, not all of them. The data contain over 65,000 clones, about 81% of them seen just once; the ten biggest clones take up approximately 7%. This TCR came from a human donor in good health. V usage is TRBV30 and J usage is TRBJ1-5, with a possible D match to TRBD1 (5 bases). Sequencing used PBMCs. The CDR3 DNA sequence: TGTGCCTGGAAAAGGTCAGGGTCTCGGGCCCAGCATTTT. It is translated as CAWKRSGSRAQHF.